The 4 T cell receptor beta chains given below trace back to one sample, sequenced in a study of cytomegalovirus exposure and HLA in healthy donors listed by TCRdb under 2017. Receptor libraries were prepared by the immunoSEQ multiplex PCR assay. The multiplex PCR relied on a mix of 60 forward primers for TCR Vbeta segments and 13 reverse primers for TCR Jbeta segments. TCRdb took this table from immuneACCESS and kept in-frame rearrangements with V and J called. Such tables lack part of the clones; where checked against another copy, unresolved V genes explain under half of the gap, and the rest is unexplained. Within this sample are 120,000 to 150,000 clones, with about 80% of them counted one time only. Around 3.9% of the sample is held by the ten biggest clonotypes. Sequencing was performed on PBMCs. The receptor set was obtained from a middle-aged man in good health and CMV-seropositive.

The genes are TRBV5-1 and TRBJ1-3; D perhaps matches TRBD1 (6 bases). The CDR3 consists of 15 residues. Trimming cost V 2 bases and J 0 bases, with 9 bases left between them. Germline V lookup: CDR1 SGHRS, CDR2 YFSETQ. CDR3: CASSLQGHSGNTIYF. As DNA, the CDR3 is TGCGCCAGCAGCTTACAGGGTCACTCTGGAAACACCATATATTTT. Using reference TRBV5-1 and TRBJ1-3 for the parts outside the CDR3, the full variable domain is KAGVTQTPRYLIKTRGQQVTLSCSPISGHRSVSWYQQTPGQGLQFLFEYFSETQRNKGNFPGRFSGRQFSNSRSEMNVSTLELGDSALYLCASSLQGHSGNTIYFGEGSWLTVV.

The chain carries TRBV5-1 and TRBJ1-2; D is unclear. Germline CDR1 SGHRS, CDR2 YFSETQ. The V end lost 4 bases, the J end lost 4 bases, and 8 bases lay between the germline ends. This CDR3 has 12 amino acids. The CDR3 spells CASSEGGYGYTF. DNA of the CDR3: TGCGCCAGCAGCGAGGGCGGCTATGGCTACACCTTC. The full variable domain, its missing parts supplied by reference TRBV5-1 and TRBJ1-2, is KAGVTQTPRYLIKTRGQQVTLSCSPISGHRSVSWYQQTPGQGLQFLFEYFSETQRNKGNFPGRFSGRQFSNSRSEMNVSTLELGDSALYLCASSEGGYGYTFGSGTRLTVV.

The chain carries TRBV5-1 and TRBJ2-5, with TRBD2 matching 7 bases. The CDR3 covers 14 residues. The germline V gene has CDR1 SGHRS and CDR2 YFSETQ. Trimming at V came to 0 bases and at J to 3 bases, leaving 2 bases not matched to a gene. CDR3 loop: CASSLEGREETQYF. DNA for the CDR3: TGCGCCAGCAGCTTGGAGGGGAGGGAAGAGACCCAGTACTTC.

The V and J genes are TRBV6-4 and TRBJ2-5; a possible D gene is TRBD1 (6 bases). V was shortened by 4 bases and J by 5 bases, with 14 bases between the two germline ends. Germline values: CDR1 MRHNA, CDR2 SNTAGT. The CDR3 has 14 residues. The CDR3 DNA reads as TGTGCCAGCAGTGCAAACAGGGCATCCGAGACCCAGTACTTC. This codes for CASSANRASETQYF.